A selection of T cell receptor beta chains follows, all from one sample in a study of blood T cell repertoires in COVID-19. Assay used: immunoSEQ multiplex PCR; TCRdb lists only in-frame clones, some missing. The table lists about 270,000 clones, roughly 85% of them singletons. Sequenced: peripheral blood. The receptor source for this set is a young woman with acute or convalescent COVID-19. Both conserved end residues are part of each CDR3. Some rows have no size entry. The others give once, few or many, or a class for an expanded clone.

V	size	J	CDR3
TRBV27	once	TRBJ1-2	CASSLVPRGQGGNGYTF
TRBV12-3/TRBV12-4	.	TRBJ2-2	CASSRQGGELFF
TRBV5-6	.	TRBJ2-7	CASSLGWTRGQYF
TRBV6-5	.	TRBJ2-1	CASSPGLAGDKFF
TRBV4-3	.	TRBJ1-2	CASSARRGQGQGGYTF
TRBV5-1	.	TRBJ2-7	CASRAGEIYEQYF
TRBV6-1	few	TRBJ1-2	CASSLTDRANYGYTF
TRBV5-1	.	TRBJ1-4	CASSSGQTSTNEKLFF
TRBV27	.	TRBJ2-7	CASSLGDRVDEQYF
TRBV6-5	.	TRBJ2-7	CASSYSPRLNEQYF
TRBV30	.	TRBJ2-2	CAVAVRVNTGELFF
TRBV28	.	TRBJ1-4	CASSLFTGDRGLFF
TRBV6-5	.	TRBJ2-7	CASSYSGQGTYEQYF
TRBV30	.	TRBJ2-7	CAWRKNYRGLTYEQYF
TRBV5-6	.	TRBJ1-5	CASSSRALRGNQPQHF
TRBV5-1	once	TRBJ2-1	CASSQLRRGLYNEQFF
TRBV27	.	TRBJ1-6	CASSLSNLGYSPLHF
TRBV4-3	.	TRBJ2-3	CASSPGRAGVTDTQYF
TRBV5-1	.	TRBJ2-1	CASSTGQGGRDEQFF
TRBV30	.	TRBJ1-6	CAWRSGRGRSPLHF
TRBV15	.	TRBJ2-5	CATSLGHLQETQYF
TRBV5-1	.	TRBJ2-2	CASSRDAGVSTGELFF
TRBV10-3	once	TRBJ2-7	CATQVLAGLYEQYF
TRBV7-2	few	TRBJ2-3	CASSFESLAGVTDTQYF
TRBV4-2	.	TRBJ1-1	CASSHREGSSFF
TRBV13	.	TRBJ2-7	CASSLGGQATYEQYF
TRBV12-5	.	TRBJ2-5	CASGPGLAQETQYF
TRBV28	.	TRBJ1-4	CASSFGTIYSTTNEKLFF
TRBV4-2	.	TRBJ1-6	CASSRSGGAKNSPLHF
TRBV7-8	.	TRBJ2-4	CASSRAPGLAKNIQYF
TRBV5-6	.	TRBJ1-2	CASRADRRDGYTF
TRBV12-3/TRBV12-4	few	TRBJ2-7	CASSLSSAYEQYF
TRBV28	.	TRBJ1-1	CASSGTWNTEAFF
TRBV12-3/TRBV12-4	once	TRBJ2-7	CASSLRGGAGQYF
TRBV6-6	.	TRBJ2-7	CASSYGSSGGTYEQYF